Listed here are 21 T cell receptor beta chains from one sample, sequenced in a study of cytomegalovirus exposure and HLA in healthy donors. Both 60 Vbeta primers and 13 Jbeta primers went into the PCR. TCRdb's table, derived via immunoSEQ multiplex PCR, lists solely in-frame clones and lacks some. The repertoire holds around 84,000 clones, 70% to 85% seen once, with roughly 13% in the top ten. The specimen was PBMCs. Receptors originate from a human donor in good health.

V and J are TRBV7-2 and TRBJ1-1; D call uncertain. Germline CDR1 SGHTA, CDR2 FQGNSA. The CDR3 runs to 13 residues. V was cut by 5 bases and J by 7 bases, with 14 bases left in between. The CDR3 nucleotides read TGTGCCAGCAGCCAAGAGGGCTTTGATGAAGCTTTCTTT. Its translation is CASSQEGFDEAFF.

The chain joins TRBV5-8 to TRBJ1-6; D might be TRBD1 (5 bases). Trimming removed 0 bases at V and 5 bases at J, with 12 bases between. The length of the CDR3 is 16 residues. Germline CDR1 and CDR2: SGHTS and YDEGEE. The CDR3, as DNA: TGTGCCAGCAGCTTGGCTGGACAACTAAATAATTCACCCCTCCACTTT. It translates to CASSLAGQLNNSPLHF.

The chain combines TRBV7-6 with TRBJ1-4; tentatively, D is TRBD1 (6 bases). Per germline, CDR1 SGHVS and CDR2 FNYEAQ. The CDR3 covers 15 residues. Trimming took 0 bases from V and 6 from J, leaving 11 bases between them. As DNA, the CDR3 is TGTGCCAGCAGCTTAGCCCCAGGGGCGGATGAAAAACTGTTTTTT. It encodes CASSLAPGADEKLFF.

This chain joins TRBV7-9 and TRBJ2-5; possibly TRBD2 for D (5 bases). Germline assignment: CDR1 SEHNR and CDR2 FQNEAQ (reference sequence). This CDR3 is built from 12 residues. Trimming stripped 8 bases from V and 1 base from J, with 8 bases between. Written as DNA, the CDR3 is TGTGCCAGCCGGGGAATCCAAGAGACCCAGTACTTC. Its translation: CASRGIQETQYF.

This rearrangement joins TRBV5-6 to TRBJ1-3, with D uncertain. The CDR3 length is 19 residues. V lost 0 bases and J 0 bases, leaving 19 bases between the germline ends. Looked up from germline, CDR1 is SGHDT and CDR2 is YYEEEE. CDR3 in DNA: TGTGCCAGCAGCTTGGCGCGGGGTGTGGGAGGACCCTCTGGAAACACCATATATTTT. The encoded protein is CASSLARGVGGPSGNTIYF. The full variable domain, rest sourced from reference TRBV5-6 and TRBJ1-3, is DAGVTQSPTHLIKTRGQQVTLRCSPKSGHDTVSWYQQALGQGPQFIFQYYEEEERQRGNFPDRFSGHQFPNYSSELNVNALLLGDSALYLCASSLARGVGGPSGNTIYFGEGSWLTVV.

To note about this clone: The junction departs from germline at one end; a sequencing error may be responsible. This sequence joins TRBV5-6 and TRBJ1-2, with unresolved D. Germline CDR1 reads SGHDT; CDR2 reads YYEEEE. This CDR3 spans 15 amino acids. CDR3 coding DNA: TGTGCCAGCATCCCCCGCGGGCAGGTGAACTATGGCTACCCCTTC. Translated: CASIPRGQVNYGYPF.

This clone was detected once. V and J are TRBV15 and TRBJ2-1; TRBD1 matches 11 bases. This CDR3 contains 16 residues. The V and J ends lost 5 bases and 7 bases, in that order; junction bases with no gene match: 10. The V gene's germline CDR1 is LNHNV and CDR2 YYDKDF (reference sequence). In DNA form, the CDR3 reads TGTGCCACCAGCTGGGGACAGGGGGTCGCAGGGAATGAGCAGTTCTTC. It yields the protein CATSWGQGVAGNEQFF.

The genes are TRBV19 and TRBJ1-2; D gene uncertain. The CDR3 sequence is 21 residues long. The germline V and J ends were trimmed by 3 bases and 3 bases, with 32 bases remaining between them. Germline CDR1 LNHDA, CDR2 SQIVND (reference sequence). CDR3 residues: CASSIWSMVAGNEVADYGYTF. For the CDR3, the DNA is TGTGCCAGTAGTATTTGGTCAATGGTGGCGGGGAATGAGGTCGCTGACTATGGCTACACCTTC.

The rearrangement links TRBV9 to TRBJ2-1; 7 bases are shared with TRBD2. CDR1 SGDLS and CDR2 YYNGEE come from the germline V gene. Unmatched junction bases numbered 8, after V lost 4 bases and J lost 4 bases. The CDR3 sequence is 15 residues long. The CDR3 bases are TGTGCCAGCAGCCTCGGGACTACTCCTTACAATGAGCAGTTCTTC. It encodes CASSLGTTPYNEQFF.

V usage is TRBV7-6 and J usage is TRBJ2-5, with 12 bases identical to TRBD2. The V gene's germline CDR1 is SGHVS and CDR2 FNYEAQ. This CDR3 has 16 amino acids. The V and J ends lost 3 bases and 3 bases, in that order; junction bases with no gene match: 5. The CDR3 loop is CASSFAASGGEETQYF. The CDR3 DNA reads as TGTGCCAGCAGCTTTGCGGCTAGCGGGGGGGAAGAGACCCAGTACTTC.

The CDR3 bases are TGTGCCAGCAGCCAGGTACAGGGAAGAGGGGATGAAGCTTTCTTT. Encoded protein: CASSQVQGRGDEAFF. The chain is built from TRBV14 and TRBJ1-1; possibly TRBD1 for D (6 bases). The CDR3 extends over 15 amino acids. CDR1 SGHDN and CDR2 FVKESK come from the germline V gene. The ends were cut back, 3 bases at V and 7 bases at J, with 18 bases in the middle.

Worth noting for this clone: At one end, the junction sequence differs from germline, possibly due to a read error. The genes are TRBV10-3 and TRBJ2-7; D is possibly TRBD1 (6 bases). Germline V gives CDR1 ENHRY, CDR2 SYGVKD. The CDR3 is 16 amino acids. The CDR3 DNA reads TGTGCCAGCAGTCCCCTCGCGACAGGCCTCTCCTACGAGCAGTACTTC. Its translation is CASSPLATGLSYEQYF.

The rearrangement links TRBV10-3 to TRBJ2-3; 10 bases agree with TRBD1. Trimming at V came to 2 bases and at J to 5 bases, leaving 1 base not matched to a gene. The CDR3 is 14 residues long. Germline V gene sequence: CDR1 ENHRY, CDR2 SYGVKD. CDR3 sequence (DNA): TGTGCCATCAGTGAGGACAGGGGGCAAGATACGCAGTATTTT. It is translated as CAISEDRGQDTQYF.

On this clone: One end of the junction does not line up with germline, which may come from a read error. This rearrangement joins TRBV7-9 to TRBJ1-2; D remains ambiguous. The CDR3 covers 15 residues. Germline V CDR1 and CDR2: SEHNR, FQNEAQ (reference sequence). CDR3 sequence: CASSFQANPHYGYPF. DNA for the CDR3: TGTGCCAGCAGCTTTCAAGCTAATCCCCACTATGGCTACCCCTTC.

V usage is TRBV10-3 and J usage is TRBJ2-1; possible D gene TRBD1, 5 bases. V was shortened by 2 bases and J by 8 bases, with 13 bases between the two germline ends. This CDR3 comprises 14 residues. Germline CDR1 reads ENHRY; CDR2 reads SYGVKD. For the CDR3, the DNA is TGTGCCATCAGTGAGCGAGCAGGGTCCCATGAGCAGTTCTTC. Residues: CAISERAGSHEQFF.

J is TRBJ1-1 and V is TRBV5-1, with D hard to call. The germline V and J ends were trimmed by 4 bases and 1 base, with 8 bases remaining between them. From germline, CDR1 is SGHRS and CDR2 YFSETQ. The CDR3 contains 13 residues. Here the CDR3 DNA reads TGCGCCAGCAGCCTTCCAGGGAACACTGAAGCTTTCTTT. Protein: CASSLPGNTEAFF.

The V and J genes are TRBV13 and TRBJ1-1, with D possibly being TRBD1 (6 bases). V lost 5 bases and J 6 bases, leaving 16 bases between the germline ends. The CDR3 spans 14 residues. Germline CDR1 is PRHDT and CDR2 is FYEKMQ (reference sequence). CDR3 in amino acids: CASSPRGRLPEAFF. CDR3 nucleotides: TGTGCCAGCAGCCCCAGGGGAAGATTACCTGAAGCTTTCTTT.

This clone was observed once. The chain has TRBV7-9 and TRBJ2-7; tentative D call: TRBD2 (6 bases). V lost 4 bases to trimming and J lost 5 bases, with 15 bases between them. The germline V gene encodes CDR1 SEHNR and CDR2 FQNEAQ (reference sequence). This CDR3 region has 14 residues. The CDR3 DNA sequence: TGTGCCAGCAGCTCCGGGGGTGGTCGAGACGAGCAGTACTTC. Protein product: CASSSGGGRDEQYF.

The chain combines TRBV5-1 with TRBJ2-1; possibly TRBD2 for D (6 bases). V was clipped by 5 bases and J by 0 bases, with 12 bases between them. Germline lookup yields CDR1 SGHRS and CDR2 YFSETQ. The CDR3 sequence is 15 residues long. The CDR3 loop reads CASRGSGSSYNEQFF. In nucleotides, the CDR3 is TGCGCCAGCAGGGGTAGCGGTAGCTCCTACAATGAGCAGTTCTTC.

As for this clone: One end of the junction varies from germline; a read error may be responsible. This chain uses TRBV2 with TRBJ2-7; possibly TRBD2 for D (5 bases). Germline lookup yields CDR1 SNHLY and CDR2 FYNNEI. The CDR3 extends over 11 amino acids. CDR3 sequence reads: CASSASGSGSF. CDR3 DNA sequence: TGTGCCAGCAGTGCGTCCGGTAGTGGGAGCTTC.

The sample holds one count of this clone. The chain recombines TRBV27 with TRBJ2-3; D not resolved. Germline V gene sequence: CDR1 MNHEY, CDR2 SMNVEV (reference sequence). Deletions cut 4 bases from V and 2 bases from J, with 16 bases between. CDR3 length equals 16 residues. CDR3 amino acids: CASSYYGGAYTDTQYF. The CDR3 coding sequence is TGTGCCAGCAGTTATTATGGCGGAGCTTACACAGATACGCAGTATTTT.